A single T cell receptor (beta chain) is shown here with its context. The antigen is not known. Germline assignment: CDR1 MNHNY and CDR2 SVGAGI (reference sequence). The length of the CDR3 is 15 residues. The V end was cut by 4 bases, the J end by 1 base, with 13 bases between. Synthesis of cDNA used 5'RACE (with 10-nucleotide random UMIs). TCRdb re-called the 5' RACE reads through MiXCR, storing one row per CDR3 protein. The sample includes just over 30,000 distinct CDR3 sequences, approximately 6% of them seen just once. Libraries from sorted cells each used about a million CD4+ or CD8+ T cells. The data were obtained in a study of neurological immune-mediated disorders. General study points: Sharing of CDR3 amino acid sequences among expanded clones across subjects was absent, suggesting private repertoires in all groups.

Sequenced material: CD4+ T cells from blood. The clonotype comes from a woman aged 50 to 65 in good health. The gene calls are TRBV6-6 and TRBJ1-1, with D perhaps matching TRBD1 (5 bases). This CDR3 reads CASSWGVGSNTEAFF. In DNA, the CDR3 is TGTGCCAGCAGTTGGGGGGTGGGATCGAACACTGAAGCTTTCTTT.